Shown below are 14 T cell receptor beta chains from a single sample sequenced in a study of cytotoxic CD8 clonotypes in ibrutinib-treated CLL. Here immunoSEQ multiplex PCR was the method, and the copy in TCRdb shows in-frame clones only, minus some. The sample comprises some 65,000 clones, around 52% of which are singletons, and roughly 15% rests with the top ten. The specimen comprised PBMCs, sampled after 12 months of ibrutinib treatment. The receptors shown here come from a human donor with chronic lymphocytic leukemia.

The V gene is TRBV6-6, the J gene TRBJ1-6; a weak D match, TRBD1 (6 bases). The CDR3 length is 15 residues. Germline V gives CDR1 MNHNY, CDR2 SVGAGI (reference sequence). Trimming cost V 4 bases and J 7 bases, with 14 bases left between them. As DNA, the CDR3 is TGTGCCAGCAGTTTCTCAACAGGGTCGAATTCACCCCTCCACTTT. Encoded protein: CASSFSTGSNSPLHF.

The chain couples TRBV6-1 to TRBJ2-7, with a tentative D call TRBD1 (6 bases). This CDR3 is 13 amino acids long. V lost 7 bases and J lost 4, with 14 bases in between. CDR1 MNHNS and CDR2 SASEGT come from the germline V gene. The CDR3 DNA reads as TGTGCCAGCACCTACGGCCAGGGGTACGAGCAGTACTTC. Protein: CASTYGQGYEQYF.

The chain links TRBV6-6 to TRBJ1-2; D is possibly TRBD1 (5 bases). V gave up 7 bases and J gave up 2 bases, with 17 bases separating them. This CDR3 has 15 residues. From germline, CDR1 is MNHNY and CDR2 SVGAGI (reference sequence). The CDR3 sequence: CASKAWQGLNYGYTF. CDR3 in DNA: TGTGCCAGCAAAGCCTGGCAGGGACTCAACTATGGCTACACCTTC.

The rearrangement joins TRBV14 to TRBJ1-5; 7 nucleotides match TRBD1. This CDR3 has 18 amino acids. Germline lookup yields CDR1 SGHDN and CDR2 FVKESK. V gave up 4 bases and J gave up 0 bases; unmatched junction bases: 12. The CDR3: CASSLMTGKIHSNQPQHF. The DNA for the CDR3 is TGTGCCAGCAGCCTAATGACAGGGAAGATCCATAGCAATCAGCCCCAGCATTTT.

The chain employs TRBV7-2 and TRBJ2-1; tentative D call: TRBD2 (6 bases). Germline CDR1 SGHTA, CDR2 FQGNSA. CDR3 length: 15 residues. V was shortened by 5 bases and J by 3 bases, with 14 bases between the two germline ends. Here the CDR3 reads CASSPRLAVYNEQFF. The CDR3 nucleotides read TGTGCCAGCAGCCCGAGATTAGCGGTCTACAATGAGCAGTTCTTC. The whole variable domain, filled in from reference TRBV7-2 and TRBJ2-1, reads GAGVSQSPSNKVTEKGKDVELRCDPISGHTALYWYRQSLGQGLEFLIYFQGNSAPDKSGLPSDRFSAERTGGSVSTLTIQRTQQEDSAVYLCASSPRLAVYNEQFFGPGTRLTVL.

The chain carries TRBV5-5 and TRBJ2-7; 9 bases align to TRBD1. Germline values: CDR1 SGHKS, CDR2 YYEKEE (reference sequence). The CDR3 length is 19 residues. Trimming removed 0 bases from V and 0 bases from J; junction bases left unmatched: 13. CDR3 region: CASSLVGPGTGPISYEQYF. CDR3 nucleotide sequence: TGTGCCAGCAGCTTGGTGGGGCCAGGGACAGGGCCCATCTCCTACGAGCAGTACTTC.

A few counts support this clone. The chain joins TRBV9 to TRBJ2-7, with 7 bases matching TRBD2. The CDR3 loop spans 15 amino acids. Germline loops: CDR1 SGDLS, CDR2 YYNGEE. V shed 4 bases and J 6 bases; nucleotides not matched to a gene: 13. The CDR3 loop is CASSPLARDYSEQYF. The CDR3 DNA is TGTGCCAGCAGCCCCCTCGCCAGGGACTATTCCGAGCAGTACTTC.

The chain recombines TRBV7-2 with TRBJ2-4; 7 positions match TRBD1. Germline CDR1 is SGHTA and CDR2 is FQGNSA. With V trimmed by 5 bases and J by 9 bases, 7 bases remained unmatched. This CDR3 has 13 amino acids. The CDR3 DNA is TGTGCCAGCAGCGAGGGGGCCGGGATCATTCAGTACTTC. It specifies CASSEGAGIIQYF.

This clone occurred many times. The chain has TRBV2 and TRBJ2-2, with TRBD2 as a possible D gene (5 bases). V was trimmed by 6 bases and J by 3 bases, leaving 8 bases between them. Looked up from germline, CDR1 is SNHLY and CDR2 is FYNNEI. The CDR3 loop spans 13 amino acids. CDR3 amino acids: CASRAGYTGELFF. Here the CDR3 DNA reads TGTGCCAGCAGGGCGGGCTACACCGGGGAGCTGTTTTTT.

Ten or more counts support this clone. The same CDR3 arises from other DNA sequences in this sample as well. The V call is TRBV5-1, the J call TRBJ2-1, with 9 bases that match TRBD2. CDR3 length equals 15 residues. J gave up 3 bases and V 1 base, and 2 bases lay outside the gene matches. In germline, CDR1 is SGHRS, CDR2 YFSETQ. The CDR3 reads CASSLQRGDYNEQFF. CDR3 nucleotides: TGCGCCAGCAGCTTGCAGCGGGGGGACTACAATGAGCAGTTCTTC.

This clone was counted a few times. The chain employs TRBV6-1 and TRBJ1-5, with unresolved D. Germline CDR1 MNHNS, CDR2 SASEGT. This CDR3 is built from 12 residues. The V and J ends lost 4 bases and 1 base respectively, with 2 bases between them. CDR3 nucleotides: TGTGCCAGCAGTGCAAGCAATCAGCCCCAGCATTTT. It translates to CASSASNQPQHF.

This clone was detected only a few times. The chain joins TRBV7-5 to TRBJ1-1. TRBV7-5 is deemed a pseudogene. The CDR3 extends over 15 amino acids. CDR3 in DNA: TGTGTCAGAAGCCCTATAATTCGGGGGAGGACTGAAGCTTTCTTT. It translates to CVRSPIIRGRTEAFF.

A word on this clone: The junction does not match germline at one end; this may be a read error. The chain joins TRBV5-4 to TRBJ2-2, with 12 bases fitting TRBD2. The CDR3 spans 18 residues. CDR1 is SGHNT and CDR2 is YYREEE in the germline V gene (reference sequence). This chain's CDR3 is CASSRTRRLAGVRRGAVF. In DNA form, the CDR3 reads TGTGCCAGCAGTCGCACCAGACGACTAGCGGGGGTTCGCCGGGGAGCTGTTTTT.

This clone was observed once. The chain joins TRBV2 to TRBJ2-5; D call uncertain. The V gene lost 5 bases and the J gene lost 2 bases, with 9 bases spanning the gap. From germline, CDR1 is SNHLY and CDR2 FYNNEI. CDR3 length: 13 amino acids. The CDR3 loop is CASSPDGQETQYF. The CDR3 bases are TGTGCCAGCAGTCCTGACGGACAAGAGACCCAGTACTTC. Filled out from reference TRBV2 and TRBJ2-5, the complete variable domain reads EPEVTQTPSHQVTQMGQEVILRCVPISNHLYFYWYRQILGQKVEFLVSFYNNEISEKSEIFDDQFSVERPDGSNFTLKIRSTKLEDSAMYFCASSPDGQETQYFGPGTRLLVL.